The 10 T cell receptor beta chains given below trace back to one sample, sequenced in a study of Ad26.COV2.S vaccination and SARS-CoV-2 variants (dated by TCRdb to 2020 to 2023). The library was produced with the immunoSEQ multiplex PCR assay. In its TCRdb copy, this immuneACCESS table keeps in-frame sequences only and misses some clones. Where compared with another copy, unresolved V genes explain less than half of these, and the others have no known cause. This sample has about 260,000 clones in its table, and roughly 89% of those were observed once. The ten biggest clones cover about 2.8% of the sample. Per the publication, the treatment or condition label means: 15 to 20 received Ad26.COV2.S at low or high dose, single or two shots; about 5 received placebo; per-sample allocation not given. Repertoires of vaccine and placebo recipients were sequenced from samples collected on day 63 after the first injection.

Sequenced here: peripheral blood, sampled in a trial of Ad26.COV2.S vaccine versus placebo. These receptor sequences come from a person aged 18 to 65 who received the Ad26.COV2.S COVID-19 vaccine or a placebo.

In this sample, this clone turned up once. The rearrangement uses TRBV3-1 (or the pseudogene TRBV3-2) and TRBJ2-3; D not resolved. Germline CDR1 and CDR2: LGHDT and YNNKEL (reference sequence). CDR3 size: 16 residues. V lost 2 bases and J 2 bases, leaving 14 bases between the germline ends. This CDR3 is CASSQMPGSPTDTQYF. In DNA, the CDR3 is TGTGCCAGCAGCCAAATGCCCGGGTCCCCCACAGATACGCAGTATTTT.

The J gene is TRBJ2-5, the V gene TRBV27, with D tentatively TRBD2 (5 bases). Trimming left V 7 bases short and J 5 bases short, with 17 bases between. The length of the CDR3 is 14 residues. Germline V gene sequence: CDR1 MNHEY, CDR2 SMNVEV (reference sequence). The CDR3 protein is CASKSPEVWETQYF. The CDR3 region has the DNA TGTGCCAGCAAATCCCCGGAGGTGTGGGAGACCCAGTACTTC.

The chain recombines TRBV14 with TRBJ2-1; D unresolved. V dropped 1 base and J dropped 1 base, with 8 bases sitting between them. CDR1 is SGHDN, CDR2 FVKESK, per germline. The length of the CDR3 is 15 residues. Here the CDR3 reads CASSQVSGSYNEQFF. The CDR3 coding sequence is TGTGCCAGCAGCCAAGTATCCGGGTCCTACAATGAGCAGTTCTTC.

The count of this clone is one. The J gene is TRBJ2-7, the V gene TRBV7-2; D not resolved. Germline values: CDR1 SGHTA, CDR2 FQGNSA. This CDR3 comprises 13 residues. Trimming took 3 bases from V and 3 from J, leaving 9 bases between them. CDR3 coding DNA: TGTGCCAGCAGCTTTGGTGTTGACTACGAGCAGTACTTC. Residues: CASSFGVDYEQYF. Together with reference TRBV7-2 and TRBJ2-7, the CDR3 gives the full variable domain: GAGVSQSPSNKVTEKGKDVELRCDPISGHTALYWYRQSLGQGLEFLIYFQGNSAPDKSGLPSDRFSAERTGGSVSTLTIQRTQQEDSAVYLCASSFGVDYEQYFGPGTRLTVT.

The chain carries TRBV2 and TRBJ1-2, with 9 bases matching TRBD1. Germline V lookup: CDR1 SNHLY, CDR2 FYNNEI. The CDR3 extends over 14 amino acids. V lost 6 bases to trimming and J lost 7 bases; unmatched junction nucleotides: 9. For the CDR3, the DNA is TGTGCCAGCAGAGCCGGGACAGGGCCGGGTGGCTACACCTTC. This translates into CASRAGTGPGGYTF.

With respect to this clone: The DNA is left out, because the CDR3 cannot be placed on it with certainty; the CDR3 is given as TCRdb lists it. J is TRBJ1-5 and V is TRBV6-5; TRBD1, as called in the table, went unchecked against the DNA. With termini counted, the CDR3 has 14 amino acids. CDR1 and CDR2 from the germline V gene are MNHEY and SVGAGI. The CDR3 loop is CASILDRGNQPQHF.

The rearrangement joins TRBV9 to TRBJ1-2; D gene ambiguous. The CDR3 consists of 15 residues. CDR1 is SGDLS, CDR2 YYNGEE, per germline. V dropped 2 bases and J dropped 0 bases, with 11 bases sitting between them. The CDR3 nucleotides are TGTGCCAGCAGCGTTTCGGACGGCGCTAACTATGGCTACACCTTC. Protein product: CASSVSDGANYGYTF.

The V gene is TRBV2, the J gene TRBJ1-3, with TRBD1 identical over 9 bases. The V gene's germline CDR1 is SNHLY and CDR2 FYNNEI. V trimming: 5 bases; J trimming: 2 bases; junction bases outside the gene matches: 4. The CDR3 consists of 15 residues. The CDR3 protein is CASSMDRGAGNTIYF. The CDR3 region has the DNA TGTGCCAGCAGTATGGACAGGGGAGCTGGAAACACCATATATTTT.

V and J are TRBV6-6 and TRBJ1-2, with 7 bases that match TRBD1. This CDR3 spans 13 amino acids. J gave up 13 bases and V 8 bases, and 16 bases lay outside the gene matches. From germline, CDR1 is MNHNY and CDR2 SVGAGI (reference sequence). CDR3 in amino acids: CASSPPTGDVRTF. The CDR3 DNA is TGTGCCAGCTCCCCCCCCACAGGGGATGTACGCACCTTC.

The chain employs TRBV4-3 and TRBJ2-1; no clear D. This CDR3 has 13 residues. Germline lookup yields CDR1 LGHNA and CDR2 YSLEER. Trimming took off 0 bases at V and 10 bases at J, with 10 bases between the two ends. The CDR3 nucleotides are TGCGCCAGCAGCCAAGATCCAGGCCGAGAGCAGTTCTTC. Translating it yields CASSQDPGREQFF.